This paragraph covers one TCR beta chain sequence. TCRdb reprocessed the RT-PCR reads with MiXCR, giving one entry per CDR3 protein. The sample lists approximately 6,900 distinct CDR3 sequences; less than 90% were seen once. These data belong to a study of yellow fever vaccine responses in identical twins. V gave up 2 bases and J gave up 7 bases, with 12 bases separating them. The germline CDR1 and CDR2 sequences are SGHNT and YENEEA. The CDR3 has 13 residues. The receptor comes from a woman under 30 who received the yellow fever vaccine. The chain joins TRBV11-3 to TRBJ2-7; the D gene is possibly TRBD2 (6 bases). The sample consisted of T cells from blood (PBMCs), unsorted or a sorted subset (not recorded which), taken before or after yellow fever vaccination (not recorded which). The CDR3 reads CASSLHRGWEQYF. For the CDR3, the DNA is TGTGCCAGCAGCTTACATCGGGGGTGGGAGCAGTACTTC.